The 12 T cell receptor beta chains presented below share a single source sample, sequenced in a study of blood T cell repertoires in COVID-19. Sequenced by immunoSEQ multiplex PCR; TCRdb stores in-frame clones only, minus some. The top ten clones hold less than 6% of a sample with approximately 300,000 clones, approximately 90% of them seen once. The material sequenced was PBMCs or T cells enriched from blood (not recorded which). These receptors all come from a woman in her thirties who had recovered from COVID-19.

The rearrangement joins TRBV20-1 to TRBJ1-1; D is unresolved. CDR3 length equals 10 residues. The germline CDR1 and CDR2 sequences are DFQATT and SNEGSKA (reference sequence). V lost 6 bases and J 3 bases, leaving 5 bases between the germline ends. As DNA, the CDR3 is TGCAGTGCCAGGTACACTGAAGCTTTCTTT. Protein sequence: CSARYTEAFF.

The chain combines TRBV19 with TRBJ1-2; 9 bases are shared with TRBD1. The CDR3 covers 14 residues. From germline, CDR1 is LNHDA and CDR2 SQIVND (reference sequence). Trimming at V came to 7 bases and at J to 8 bases, leaving 11 bases not matched to a gene. Written as DNA, the CDR3 is TGTGCCAGTACCCGACAGGGGGGAGGAGACGGCTACACCTTC. It yields the protein CASTRQGGGDGYTF.

The rearrangement joins TRBV5-1 to TRBJ2-3; 10 bases match TRBD1. Germline-derived CDR1 and CDR2 are SGHRS and YFSETQ. With 0 bases clipped from V and 7 bases from J, the junction kept 5 bases outside the gene matches. This CDR3 contains 15 residues. CDR3 DNA sequence: TGCGCCAGCAGCTTGGAAAGGGACAGGGGACATACGCAGTATTTT. Protein: CASSLERDRGHTQYF.

The rearrangement uses TRBV5-1 and TRBJ1-1, with D unresolved. In germline, CDR1 is SGHRS, CDR2 YFSETQ. The CDR3 sequence is 14 residues long. The germline V and J ends were trimmed by 1 base and 4 bases, with 11 bases remaining between them. The DNA for the CDR3 is TGCGCCAGCAGCTTGACAAGCGGCCCCACTGAAGCTTTCTTT. Its translation: CASSLTSGPTEAFF.

V and J are TRBV11-3 and TRBJ2-5; 7 bases line up with TRBD1. J was trimmed by 4 bases and V by 3 bases; bases with no gene match: 2. The germline CDR1 and CDR2 sequences are SGHNT and YENEEA. CDR3 length equals 13 residues. CDR3 in DNA: TGTGCCAGCAGCTTTACAGGGGTAGAGACCCAGTACTTC. The encoded protein is CASSFTGVETQYF. Drawing the rest from reference TRBV11-3 and TRBJ2-5, the complete variable domain is EAGVVQSPRYKIIEKKQPVAFWCNPISGHNTLYWYLQNLGQGPELLIRYENEEAVDDSQLPKDRFSAERLKGVDSTLKIQPAELGDSAVYLCASSFTGVETQYFGPGTRLLVL.

This clone has only a few counts. This chain uses TRBV19 with TRBJ1-3, with TRBD1 matching 7 bases. Losses at the gene ends were 6 bases for V and 0 bases for J; bases not matched to a gene: 5. The CDR3 loop spans 15 amino acids. The germline V gene encodes CDR1 LNHDA and CDR2 SQIVND (reference sequence). The CDR3 DNA follows: TGTGCCAGTAGAACTGACAGGGTCTCTGGAAACACCATATATTTT. This sequence encodes CASRTDRVSGNTIYF.

This chain links TRBV3-1 (or the pseudogene TRBV3-2) with TRBJ1-3; a weak D match, TRBD1 (5 bases). Germline V gene sequence: CDR1 LGHDT, CDR2 YNNKEL (reference sequence). V was cut by 8 bases and J by 2 bases, with 13 bases left in between. The CDR3 has 14 residues. Here the CDR3 reads CASRRARTGNTIYF. The CDR3 DNA is TGTGCCAGCCGCAGGGCCCGAACTGGAAACACCATATATTTT.

The V gene is TRBV5-8, the J gene TRBJ2-2, with D maybe TRBD1 (6 bases). The CDR3 contains 13 residues. Germline V gene data show CDR1 as SGHTS and CDR2 as YDEGEE. The V gene lost 10 bases and the J gene lost 4 bases, with 14 bases spanning the gap. The DNA for the CDR3 is TGTGCCGGGAACAGGGCGGGCACCGGGGAGCTGTTTTTT. This encodes CAGNRAGTGELFF.

The V gene is TRBV27, the J gene TRBJ2-7; D possibly corresponds to TRBD1 (5 bases). Trimming shortened V by 8 bases and J by 3 bases, and 17 bases separated the two germline ends. CDR1 is MNHEY, CDR2 SMNVEV, per germline (reference sequence). This CDR3 spans 14 amino acids. The CDR3 here is CASSGFGHLYEQYF. Here the CDR3 DNA reads TGTGCCAGCTCTGGCTTCGGACACCTCTACGAGCAGTACTTC.

The J gene is TRBJ2-3, the V gene TRBV7-9; D possibly corresponds to TRBD2 (7 bases). This CDR3 is built from 17 residues. Germline CDR1 SEHNR, CDR2 FQNEAQ (reference sequence). V lost 6 bases and J lost 2, with 21 bases in between. CDR3 protein: CASRISDRGGPTDTQYF. The CDR3 region has the DNA TGTGCCAGCAGAATTAGCGATCGCGGGGGCCCCACAGATACGCAGTATTTT.

This rearrangement joins TRBV9 to TRBJ2-3; 7 bases match TRBD2. V lost 2 bases, J lost 6 bases, and 9 bases stayed unmatched. The CDR3 is 15 residues long. Germline-derived CDR1 and CDR2 are SGDLS and YYNGEE. The CDR3 here is CASSVPKPAGDTQYF. In DNA, the CDR3 is TGTGCCAGCAGCGTGCCCAAGCCAGCGGGGGATACGCAGTATTTT. Full variable domain (outside the CDR3, taken from reference TRBV9 and TRBJ2-3): DSGVTQTPKHLITATGQRVTLRCSPRSGDLSVYWYQQSLDQGLQFLIQYYNGEERAKGNILERFSAQQFPDLHSELNLSSLELGDSALYFCASSVPKPAGDTQYFGPGTRLTVL.

The V gene is TRBV9, the J gene TRBJ1-3; 7 bases are shared with TRBD1. The length of the CDR3 is 16 residues. Trimming took 4 bases from V and 2 from J; bases not matched to a gene: 9. Per germline, CDR1 SGDLS and CDR2 YYNGEE. Here the CDR3 reads CASSRQGVEAGNTIYF. In DNA form, the CDR3 reads TGTGCCAGCAGCCGACAGGGAGTTGAGGCTGGAAACACCATATATTTT.